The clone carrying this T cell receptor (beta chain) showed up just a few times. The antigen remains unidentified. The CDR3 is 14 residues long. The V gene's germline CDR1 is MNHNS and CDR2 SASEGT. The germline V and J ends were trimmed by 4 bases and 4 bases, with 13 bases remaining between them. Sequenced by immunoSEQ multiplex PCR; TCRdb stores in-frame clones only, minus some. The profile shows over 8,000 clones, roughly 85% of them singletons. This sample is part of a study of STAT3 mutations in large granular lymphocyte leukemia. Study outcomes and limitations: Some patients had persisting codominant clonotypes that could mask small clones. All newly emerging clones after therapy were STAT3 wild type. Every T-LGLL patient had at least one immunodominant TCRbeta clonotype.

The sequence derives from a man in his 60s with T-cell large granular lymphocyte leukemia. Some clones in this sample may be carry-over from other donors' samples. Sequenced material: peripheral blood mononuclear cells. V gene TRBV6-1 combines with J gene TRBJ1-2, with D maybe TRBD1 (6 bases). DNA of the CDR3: TGTGCCAGCAGTGGGGGGGACACCCTCTATGGCTACACCTTC. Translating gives CASSGGDTLYGYTF.